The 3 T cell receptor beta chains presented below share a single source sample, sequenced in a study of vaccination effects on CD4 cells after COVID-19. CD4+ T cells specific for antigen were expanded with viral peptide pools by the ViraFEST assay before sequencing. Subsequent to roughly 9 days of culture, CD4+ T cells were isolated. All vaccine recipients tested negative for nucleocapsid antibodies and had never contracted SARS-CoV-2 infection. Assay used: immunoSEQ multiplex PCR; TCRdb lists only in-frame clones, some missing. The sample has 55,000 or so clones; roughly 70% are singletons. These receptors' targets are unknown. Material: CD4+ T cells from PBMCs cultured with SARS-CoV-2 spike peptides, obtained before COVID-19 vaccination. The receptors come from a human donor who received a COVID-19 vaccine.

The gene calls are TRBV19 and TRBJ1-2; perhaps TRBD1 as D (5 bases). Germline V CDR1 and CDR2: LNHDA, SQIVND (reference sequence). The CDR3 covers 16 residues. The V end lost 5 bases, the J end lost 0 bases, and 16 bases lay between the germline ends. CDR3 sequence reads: CASSWDGKRANYGYTF. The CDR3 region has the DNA TGTGCCAGTAGTTGGGACGGCAAACGCGCTAACTATGGCTACACCTTC.

Written as DNA, the CDR3 is TGTGCCAGCAGCCTTCGGACGGCGAACTATGGCTACACCTTC. It codes for CASSLRTANYGYTF. The chain is built from TRBV7-8 and TRBJ1-2, with no clear D. Per germline, CDR1 SGHVS and CDR2 FQNEAQ. This CDR3 is built from 14 residues. V lost 5 bases, J lost 2 bases, and 12 bases lay in between.

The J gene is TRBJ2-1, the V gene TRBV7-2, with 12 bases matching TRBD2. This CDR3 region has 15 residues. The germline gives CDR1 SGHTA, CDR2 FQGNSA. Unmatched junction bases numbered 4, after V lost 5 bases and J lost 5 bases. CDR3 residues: CASSATSGRNNEQFF. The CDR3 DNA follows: TGTGCCAGCAGCGCTACTAGCGGGAGGAACAATGAGCAGTTCTTC. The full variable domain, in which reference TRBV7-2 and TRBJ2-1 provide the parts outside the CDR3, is GAGVSQSPSNKVTEKGKDVELRCDPISGHTALYWYRQSLGQGLEFLIYFQGNSAPDKSGLPSDRFSAERTGGSVSTLTIQRTQQEDSAVYLCASSATSGRNNEQFFGPGTRLTVL.